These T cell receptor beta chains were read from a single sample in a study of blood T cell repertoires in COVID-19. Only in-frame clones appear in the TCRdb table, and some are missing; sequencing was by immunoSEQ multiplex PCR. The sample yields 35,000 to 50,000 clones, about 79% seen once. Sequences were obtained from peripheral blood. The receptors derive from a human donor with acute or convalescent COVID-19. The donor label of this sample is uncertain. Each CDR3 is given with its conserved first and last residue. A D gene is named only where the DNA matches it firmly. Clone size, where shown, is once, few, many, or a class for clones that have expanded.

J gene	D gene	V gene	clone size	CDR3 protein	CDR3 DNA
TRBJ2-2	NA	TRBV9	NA	CASSAHTGELFF	TGTGCCAGCAGCGCCCATACCGGGGAGCTGTTTTTT
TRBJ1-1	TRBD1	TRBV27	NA	CASSISTGGTDTEAFF	TGTGCCAGCAGTATCTCAACAGGGGGGACGGACACTGAAGCTTTCTTT
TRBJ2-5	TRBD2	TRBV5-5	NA	CASSLVGLAGAWETQYF	TGTGCCAGCAGCTTGGTGGGACTAGCGGGAGCATGGGAGACCCAGTACTTC
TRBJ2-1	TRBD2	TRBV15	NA	CATRGTSGNNEQFF	TGTGCCACCAGAGGTACTAGCGGAAACAATGAGCAGTTCTTC
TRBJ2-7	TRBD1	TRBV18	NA	CASSPPGQASYEQYF	TGTGCCAGCTCACCACCGGGACAGGCGTCCTACGAGCAGTACTTC
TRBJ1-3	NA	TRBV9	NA	CASSVVQGNTIYF	TGTGCCAGCAGCGTAGTTCAGGGAAACACCATATATTTT
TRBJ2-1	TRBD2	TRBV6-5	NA	CASEGLAGGNEQFF	TGTGCCAGCGAGGGACTAGCGGGGGGCAATGAGCAGTTCTTC
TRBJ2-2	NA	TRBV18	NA	CASSPWDIANTGELFF	TGTGCCAGCTCACCGTGGGACATCGCGAACACCGGGGAGCTGTTTTTT
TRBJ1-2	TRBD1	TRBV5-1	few	CASSSQGYYGYTF	TGCGCCAGCAGCTCACAGGGGTACTATGGCTACACCTTC
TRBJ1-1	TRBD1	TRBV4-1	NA	CASSPTGAPTEAFF	TGCGCCAGCAGCCCAACAGGGGCGCCCACTGAAGCTTTCTTT
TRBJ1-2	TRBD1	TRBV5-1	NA	CASSRDSRYGYTF	TGCGCCAGCAGCCGGGACAGTCGGTATGGCTACACCTTC